A selection of T cell receptor beta chains follows, all from one sample in a study of CD8+ T cells in alopecia areata. Sequenced by immunoSEQ multiplex PCR; TCRdb stores in-frame clones only, minus some. The table includes 170,000 or so clones, about 48% detected once. The input for sequencing was CD8+ T cells sorted from blood, taken at week 24, from a patient treated with tofacitinib. The receptor source for this set is a human donor with alopecia areata. The CDR3 runs from the conserved cysteine through the conserved F or W. Each record gives: J gene, clone size, V gene, D gene, CDR3 DNA, CDR3 protein. D genes are given only for firm matches. Clone sizes are given selectively: once, few, many, or a class where the clone is expanded.

J: TRBJ2-3
size: few
V: TRBV7-3
D: NA
DNA: TGTGCCAGCAGCTTAAGTGGGGGGACGGCGGATACGCAGTATTTT
CDR3: CASSLSGGTADTQYF

J: TRBJ2-7
size: few
V: TRBV5-1
D: NA
DNA: TGCGCCAGCAGCCCGGCAGGGACATTCTACGAGCAGTACTTC
CDR3: CASSPAGTFYEQYF

J: TRBJ2-1
size: NA
V: TRBV19
D: NA
DNA: TGTGCCAGTAGTGAGCGTTCCTACAATGAGCAGTTCTTC
CDR3: CASSERSYNEQFF

J: TRBJ2-7
size: NA
V: TRBV28
D: NA
DNA: TGTGCCAGCAGCTTCCAGGGGGGCGGCTCCTACGAGCAGTACTTC
CDR3: CASSFQGGGSYEQYF

J: TRBJ1-1
size: NA
V: TRBV7-9
D: TRBD1
DNA: TGTGCCAGCATACGACAGGGTGACACTGAAGCTTTCTTT
CDR3: CASIRQGDTEAFF

J: TRBJ2-1
size: NA
V: TRBV7-9
D: NA
DNA: TGTGCCAGCAGCTTGGGGGCGAATGAGCAGTTCTTC
CDR3: CASSLGANEQFF

J: TRBJ1-1
size: NA
V: TRBV4-3
D: NA
DNA: TGCGCCAGCAGCCAAATGACAGGTTTGAACACTGAAGCTTTCTTT
CDR3: CASSQMTGLNTEAFF

J: TRBJ1-2
size: NA
V: TRBV29-1
D: TRBD1
DNA: TGCAGCGTTCCTGATCGACAGGGATCGAACTATGGCTACACCTTC
CDR3: CSVPDRQGSNYGYTF

J: TRBJ1-6
size: few
V: TRBV2
D: NA
DNA: TGTGCCAGCAGTATCGTACAGGGAAGTACACCCCTCCACTTT
CDR3: CASSIVQGSTPLHF

J: TRBJ1-6
size: NA
V: TRBV13
D: NA
DNA: TGTGCCAGCAGCCTTCGTCGGCAACCCCTCCACTTT
CDR3: CASSLRRQPLHF

J: TRBJ2-1
size: NA
V: TRBV10-2
D: TRBD1
DNA: TGCGCCAGCAAAGGGACAGGGCGGGAGCAGTTCTTC
CDR3: CASKGTGREQFF

J: TRBJ1-1
size: NA
V: TRBV4-3
D: NA
DNA: TGCGCCAGCAGCCAAAGGGGGGTAATGAACACTGAAGCTTTCTTT
CDR3: CASSQRGVMNTEAFF

J: TRBJ1-6
size: NA
V: TRBV7-2
D: NA
DNA: TGTGCCAGCAGCGATACAGGGTTGCCACCCCTCCACTTT
CDR3: CASSDTGLPPLHF

J: TRBJ2-7
size: few
V: TRBV23-1
D: TRBD1
DNA: TGCGCCAGCAGTCATCCCACAGGGGATTCCTACGAGCAGTACTTC
CDR3: CASSHPTGDSYEQYF

J: TRBJ1-1
size: few
V: TRBV29-1
D: NA
DNA: TGCAGCGTTGAAGCAAGGGGCGGCGTACTGAACACTGAAGCTTTCTTT
CDR3: CSVEARGGVLNTEAFF

J: TRBJ2-3
size: few
V: TRBV19
D: NA
DNA: TGTGCCACCGTTGACACGGGCACAGATACGCAGTATTTT
CDR3: CATVDTGTDTQYF

J: TRBJ2-7
size: NA
V: TRBV30
D: NA
DNA: TGTGCCTGGAGTATCAGGGCAAACGAGCAGTACTTC
CDR3: CAWSIRANEQYF

J: TRBJ1-1
size: once
V: TRBV27
D: TRBD1
DNA: TGTGCCAGCAGTTTAGGGACAGGGTGGGGCACTGAAGCTTTCTTT
CDR3: CASSLGTGWGTEAFF

J: TRBJ1-6
size: few
V: TRBV6-5
D: TRBD1
DNA: TGTGCCAGCAGGTTGACAGGGAGATCACCCCTCCACTTT
CDR3: CASRLTGRSPLHF

J: TRBJ2-1
size: NA
V: TRBV19
D: NA
DNA: TGTGCCAGTAGTATAGGTGACGGGCTATTCATCGGCAATGAGCAGTTCTTC
CDR3: CASSIGDGLFIGNEQFF

J: TRBJ1-1
size: NA
V: TRBV4-1
D: NA
DNA: TGCGCCAGCAGCCAAGTTTACGCGAGGGGCCCGCGGACTGAAGCTTTCTTT
CDR3: CASSQVYARGPRTEAFF

J: TRBJ2-3
size: NA
V: TRBV10-3
D: TRBD1
DNA: TGTGCCATCAGGGGGGCCGACAGGGATACCACAGATACGCAGTATTTT
CDR3: CAIRGADRDTTDTQYF

J: TRBJ1-6
size: NA
V: TRBV30
D: NA
DNA: TGTGCCTGGAGTACAGACATGAGCTCCTATAATTCACCCCTCCACTTT
CDR3: CAWSTDMSSYNSPLHF

J: TRBJ1-4
size: NA
V: TRBV29-1
D: TRBD1
DNA: TGCAGCGCCCGCACAGGGGGTGGTGAAAAACTGTTTTTT
CDR3: CSARTGGGEKLFF

J: TRBJ2-7
size: few
V: TRBV4-3
D: TRBD2
DNA: TGCGCCAGCAGCCCCGGACTAGCCGTCCTCTACGAGCAGTACTTC
CDR3: CASSPGLAVLYEQYF

J: TRBJ2-2
size: once
V: TRBV27
D: NA
DNA: TGTGCCAGCAGTCTCACGACAGGTGGGGACACCGGGGAGCTGTTTTTT
CDR3: CASSLTTGGDTGELFF

J: TRBJ1-2
size: NA
V: TRBV27
D: NA
DNA: TGTGCCAGCAGTTCTGGGTCCATGTGGGGCTACACCTTC
CDR3: CASSSGSMWGYTF

J: TRBJ2-7
size: once
V: TRBV30
D: TRBD1
DNA: TGTGCCTGGATCCAGGGGGCTGGTGAGCAGTACTTC
CDR3: CAWIQGAGEQYF

J: TRBJ2-1
size: NA
V: TRBV6-5
D: NA
DNA: TGTGCCAGCAGTTACCGGTCGAAGAGCTCCTACAATGAGCAGTTCTTC
CDR3: CASSYRSKSSYNEQFF

J: TRBJ2-5
size: NA
V: TRBV27
D: NA
DNA: TGTGCCAGCAGTCCCAGGGAGCAAGAGACCCAGTACTTC
CDR3: CASSPREQETQYF

J: TRBJ2-6
size: NA
V: TRBV7-9
D: NA
DNA: TGTGCCATCGCCCTGGGGTCCCCTGGGGCCAACGTCCTGACTTTC
CDR3: CAIALGSPGANVLTF

J: TRBJ2-7
size: once
V: TRBV5-1
D: TRBD1
DNA: TGCGCCAGCAGCCCGGACAGGGGGGGCTACGAGCAGTACTTC
CDR3: CASSPDRGGYEQYF

J: TRBJ2-3
size: once
V: TRBV27
D: TRBD1
DNA: TGTGCCAGCAGCCGTGGACAGGGCGGGACAGATACGCAGTATTTT
CDR3: CASSRGQGGTDTQYF

J: TRBJ2-3
size: NA
V: TRBV5-6
D: TRBD1
DNA: TGTGCCACCGGGACAGCCATAGACACAGATACGCAGTATTTT
CDR3: CATGTAIDTDTQYF

J: TRBJ1-2
size: NA
V: TRBV30
D: NA
DNA: TGTGCCTGGAGTCTAGGGCAGGGAAGAGGCTACACCTTC
CDR3: CAWSLGQGRGYTF

J: TRBJ1-2
size: NA
V: TRBV29-1
D: TRBD1
DNA: TGCAGCGTTGCCAGGGGGGATGAGGCTAACTATGGCTACACCTTC
CDR3: CSVARGDEANYGYTF

J: TRBJ1-2
size: NA
V: TRBV2
D: NA
DNA: TGTGCCAGCAGTTCGGGAGCGGGACCTGCTTTCTATGGCTACACCTTC
CDR3: CASSSGAGPAFYGYTF

J: TRBJ2-2
size: few
V: TRBV29-1
D: TRBD1
DNA: TGCAGCGTTGAGGGACAGGGATACACCGGGGAGCTGTTTTTT
CDR3: CSVEGQGYTGELFF

J: TRBJ2-7
size: NA
V: TRBV7-8
D: NA
DNA: TGTGCCAGCAGGTCCAGTGCGGCGTCCAACGCCTACGAGCAGTACTTC
CDR3: CASRSSAASNAYEQYF

J: TRBJ2-7
size: few
V: TRBV7-8
D: NA
DNA: TGTGCCAGCAGTCCCGATACACTATACGAGCAGTACTTC
CDR3: CASSPDTLYEQYF

J: TRBJ2-2
size: NA
V: TRBV5-6
D: TRBD1
DNA: TGTGCCAGCAGTTACGGGACAGGGTTAACCGGGGAGCTGTTTTTT
CDR3: CASSYGTGLTGELFF

J: TRBJ2-7
size: NA
V: TRBV7-6
D: TRBD1
DNA: TGTGCCAGCAGCCCGGGACAGGGGGCGTTTAACGAGCAGTACTTC
CDR3: CASSPGQGAFNEQYF

J: TRBJ2-1
size: NA
V: TRBV5-1
D: NA
DNA: TGCGCCAGCAGCGAGGGGTTTTATCCGAAGGGTAATGAGCAGTTCTTC
CDR3: CASSEGFYPKGNEQFF

J: TRBJ2-1
size: NA
V: TRBV4-3
D: TRBD1
DNA: TGCGCCAGCAGCCGAGCGAAACAGGGGGACTACAATGAGCAGTTCTTC
CDR3: CASSRAKQGDYNEQFF

J: TRBJ1-2
size: NA
V: TRBV9
D: TRBD1
DNA: TGTGCCAGCAGCACACCCGGGACAGGGGTCACTGTCTGGGGCTACACCTTC
CDR3: CASSTPGTGVTVWGYTF

J: TRBJ1-5
size: few
V: TRBV5-6
D: NA
DNA: TGTGCCAGCAGCTTACAGGGATTTAGCAATCAGCCCCAGCATTTT
CDR3: CASSLQGFSNQPQHF

J: TRBJ2-7
size: NA
V: TRBV10-1
D: NA
DNA: TGCGCCAGCAGTCAAGTTAGGGACGAGCAGTACTTC
CDR3: CASSQVRDEQYF

J: TRBJ2-2
size: NA
V: TRBV19
D: NA
DNA: TGTGCCAGTAGTATAGCGTCCGGGGAGCTGTTTTTT
CDR3: CASSIASGELFF

J: TRBJ1-2
size: few
V: TRBV6-6
D: NA
DNA: TGTGCCAGCAGTTTTAGTTGGGGCTACACCTTC
CDR3: CASSFSWGYTF

J: TRBJ2-7
size: NA
V: TRBV25-1
D: NA
DNA: TGTGCCAGCAGTGATGGGAGGAATGGGTACGAGCAGTACTTC
CDR3: CASSDGRNGYEQYF

J: TRBJ2-1
size: NA
V: TRBV2
D: TRBD1
DNA: TGTGCCAGCAGTGAAGGGACAGGTAATGAGCAGTTCTTC
CDR3: CASSEGTGNEQFF

J: TRBJ2-7
size: NA
V: TRBV29-1
D: NA
DNA: TGCAGCGTCGTGACAGTCTCCTACGAGCAGTACTTC
CDR3: CSVVTVSYEQYF

J: TRBJ2-7
size: NA
V: TRBV5-1
D: TRBD1
DNA: TGCGCCAGCAGCCCACAATCTACAGGGGACTACGAGCAGTACTTC
CDR3: CASSPQSTGDYEQYF

J: TRBJ2-2
size: NA
V: TRBV4-3
D: TRBD1
DNA: TGCGCCAGCAGCCCTGGGACAGGGGACACCGGGGAGCTGTTTTTT
CDR3: CASSPGTGDTGELFF